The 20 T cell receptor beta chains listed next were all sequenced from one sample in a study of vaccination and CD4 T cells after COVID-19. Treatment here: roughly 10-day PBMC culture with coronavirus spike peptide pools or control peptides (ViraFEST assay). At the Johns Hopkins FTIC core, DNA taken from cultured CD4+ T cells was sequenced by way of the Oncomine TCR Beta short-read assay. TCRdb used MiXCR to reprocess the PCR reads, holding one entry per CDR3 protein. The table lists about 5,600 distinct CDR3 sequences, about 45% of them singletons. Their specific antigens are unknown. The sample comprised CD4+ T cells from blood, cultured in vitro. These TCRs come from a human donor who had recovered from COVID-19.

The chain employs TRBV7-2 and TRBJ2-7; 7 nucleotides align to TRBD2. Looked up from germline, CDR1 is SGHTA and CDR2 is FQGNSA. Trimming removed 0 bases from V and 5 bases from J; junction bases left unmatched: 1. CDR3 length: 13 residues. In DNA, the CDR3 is TGTGCCAGCAGCTTAGCGGCGGGAGACGAGCAGTACTTC. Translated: CASSLAAGDEQYF.

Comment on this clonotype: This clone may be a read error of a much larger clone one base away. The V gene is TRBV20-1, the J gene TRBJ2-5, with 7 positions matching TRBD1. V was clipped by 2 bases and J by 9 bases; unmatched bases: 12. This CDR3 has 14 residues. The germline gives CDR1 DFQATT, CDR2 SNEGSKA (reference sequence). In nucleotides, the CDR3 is TGCAGTGCTAGATCCCTGACAGGGTACGAGGCCCAGTACTTC. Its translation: CSARSLTGYEAQYF.

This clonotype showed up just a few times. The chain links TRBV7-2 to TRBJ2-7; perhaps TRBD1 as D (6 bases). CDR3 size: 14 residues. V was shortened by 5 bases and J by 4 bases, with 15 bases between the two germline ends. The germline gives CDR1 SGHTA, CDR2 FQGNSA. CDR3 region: CASSAQTGRYEQYF. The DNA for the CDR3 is TGTGCCAGCAGCGCCCAAACAGGGCGGTACGAGCAGTACTTC.

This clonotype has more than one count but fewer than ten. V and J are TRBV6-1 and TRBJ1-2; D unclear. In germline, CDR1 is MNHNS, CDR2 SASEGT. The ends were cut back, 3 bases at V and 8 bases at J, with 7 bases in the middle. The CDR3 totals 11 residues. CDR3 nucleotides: TGTGCCAGCAGTGATGATAGGGGCTACACCTTC. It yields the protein CASSDDRGYTF.

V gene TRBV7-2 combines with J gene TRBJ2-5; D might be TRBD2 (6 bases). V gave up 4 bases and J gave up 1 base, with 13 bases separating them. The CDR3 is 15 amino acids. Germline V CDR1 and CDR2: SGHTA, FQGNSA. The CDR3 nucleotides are TGTGCCAGCAGCTCCGCCCCTAGCGTCCAAGAGACCCAGTACTTC. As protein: CASSSAPSVQETQYF.

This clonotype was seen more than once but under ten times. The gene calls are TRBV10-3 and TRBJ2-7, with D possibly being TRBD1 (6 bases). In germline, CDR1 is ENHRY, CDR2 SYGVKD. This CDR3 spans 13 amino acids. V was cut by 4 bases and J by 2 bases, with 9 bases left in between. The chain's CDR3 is CAISGRGAYEQYF. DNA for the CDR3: TGTGCCATCAGTGGCAGGGGAGCCTACGAGCAGTACTTC.

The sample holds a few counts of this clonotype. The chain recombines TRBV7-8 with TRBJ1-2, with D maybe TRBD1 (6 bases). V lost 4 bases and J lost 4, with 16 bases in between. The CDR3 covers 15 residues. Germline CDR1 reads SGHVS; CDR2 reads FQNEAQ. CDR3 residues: CASSYRRGSPYGYTF. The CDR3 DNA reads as TGTGCCAGCAGCTACAGGAGGGGGTCCCCCTATGGCTACACCTTC.

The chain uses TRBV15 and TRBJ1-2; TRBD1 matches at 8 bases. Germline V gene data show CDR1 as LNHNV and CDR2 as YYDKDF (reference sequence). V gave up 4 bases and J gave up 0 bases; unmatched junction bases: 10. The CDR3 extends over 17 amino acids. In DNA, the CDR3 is TGTGCCACCAGCATAGGATACGGGACAGGCACTAACTATGGCTACACCTTC. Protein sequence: CATSIGYGTGTNYGYTF. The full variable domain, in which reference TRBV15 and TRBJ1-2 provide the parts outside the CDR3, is DAMVIQNPRYQVTQFGKPVTLSCSQTLNHNVMYWYQQKSSQAPKLLFHYYDKDFNNEADTPDNFQSRRPNTSFCFLDIRSPGLGDTAMYLCATSIGYGTGTNYGYTFGSGTRLTVV.

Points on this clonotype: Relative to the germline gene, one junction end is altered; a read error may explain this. The DNA of the CDR3 is TGTGCCAGCAGCCGCTTAGCTCGAAACGAGCAGCACTTC. The encoded protein is CASSRLARNEQHF. The J gene is TRBJ2-7, the V gene TRBV7-2; D not resolved. The length of the CDR3 is 13 residues. The germline CDR1 and CDR2 sequences are SGHTA and FQGNSA. Looking up the rest from reference TRBV7-2 and TRBJ2-7 gives the full variable domain: GAGVSQSPSNKVTEKGKDVELRCDPISGHTALYWYRQSLGQGLEFLIYFQGNSAPDKSGLPSDRFSAERTGGSVSTLTIQRTQQEDSAVYLCASSRLARNEQHFGPGTRLTVT.

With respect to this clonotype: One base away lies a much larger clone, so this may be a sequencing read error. The CDR3, as DNA: TGCAGTACTAGTGGTGCGACAGGAGACTATGGCTACACCTTC. Translated: CSTSGATGDYGYTF. This chain uses TRBV20-1 with TRBJ1-2, with a tentative D call TRBD1 (6 bases). CDR1 is DFQATT, CDR2 SNEGSKA, per germline (reference sequence). The CDR3 is made up of 14 amino acids.

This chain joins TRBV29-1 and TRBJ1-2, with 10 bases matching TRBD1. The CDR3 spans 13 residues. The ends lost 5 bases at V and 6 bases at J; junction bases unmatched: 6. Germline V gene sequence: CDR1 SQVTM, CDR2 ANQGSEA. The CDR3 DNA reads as TGCAGCGTTAGGGACAGGGGTCTCAATGGCTACACCTTC. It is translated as CSVRDRGLNGYTF.

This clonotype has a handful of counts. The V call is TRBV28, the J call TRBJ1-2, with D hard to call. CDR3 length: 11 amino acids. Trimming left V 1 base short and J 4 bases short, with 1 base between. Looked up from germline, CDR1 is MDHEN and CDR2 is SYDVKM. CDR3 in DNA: TGTGCCAGCAGTTTATCCTATGGCTACACCTTC. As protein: CASSLSYGYTF.

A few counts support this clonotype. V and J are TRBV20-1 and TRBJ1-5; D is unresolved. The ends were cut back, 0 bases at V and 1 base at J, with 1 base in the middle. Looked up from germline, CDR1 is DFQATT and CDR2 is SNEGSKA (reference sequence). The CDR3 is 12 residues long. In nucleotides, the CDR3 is TGCAGTGCTAGAGAGAGCAATCAGCCCCAGCATTTT. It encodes CSARESNQPQHF.

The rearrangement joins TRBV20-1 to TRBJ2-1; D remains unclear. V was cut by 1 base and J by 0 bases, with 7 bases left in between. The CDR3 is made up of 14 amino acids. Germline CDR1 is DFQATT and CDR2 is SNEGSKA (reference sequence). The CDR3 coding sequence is TGCAGTGCTAGAGTGGGCAACTCCTACAATGAGCAGTTCTTC. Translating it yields CSARVGNSYNEQFF.

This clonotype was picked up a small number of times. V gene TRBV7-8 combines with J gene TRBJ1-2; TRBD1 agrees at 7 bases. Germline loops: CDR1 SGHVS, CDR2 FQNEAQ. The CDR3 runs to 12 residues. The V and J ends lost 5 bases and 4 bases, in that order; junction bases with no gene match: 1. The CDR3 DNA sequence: TGTGCCAGCAGCCGACAGGGCTATGGCTACACCTTC. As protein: CASSRQGYGYTF.

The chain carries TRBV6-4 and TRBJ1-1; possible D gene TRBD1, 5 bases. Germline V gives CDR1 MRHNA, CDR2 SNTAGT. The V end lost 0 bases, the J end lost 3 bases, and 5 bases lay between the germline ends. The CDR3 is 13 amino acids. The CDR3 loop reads CASSDSTDTEAFF. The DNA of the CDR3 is TGTGCCAGCAGTGACTCGACAGACACTGAAGCTTTCTTT.

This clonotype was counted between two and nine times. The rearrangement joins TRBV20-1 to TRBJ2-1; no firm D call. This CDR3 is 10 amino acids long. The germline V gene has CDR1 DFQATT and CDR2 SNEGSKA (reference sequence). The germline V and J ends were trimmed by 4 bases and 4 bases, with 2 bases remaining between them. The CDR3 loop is CSANYNEQFF. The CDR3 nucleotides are TGCAGTGCTAATTACAATGAGCAGTTCTTC.

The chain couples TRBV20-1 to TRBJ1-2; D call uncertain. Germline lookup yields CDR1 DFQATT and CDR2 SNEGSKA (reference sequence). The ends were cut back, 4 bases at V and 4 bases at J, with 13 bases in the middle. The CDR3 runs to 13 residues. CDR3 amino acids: CSAKEGPGYGYTF. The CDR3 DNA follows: TGCAGTGCTAAAGAGGGTCCGGGCTATGGCTACACCTTC.

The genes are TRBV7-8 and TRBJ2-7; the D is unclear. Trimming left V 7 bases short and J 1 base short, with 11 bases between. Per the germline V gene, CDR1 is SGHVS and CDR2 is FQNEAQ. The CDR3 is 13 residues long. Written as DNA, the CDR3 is TGTGCCAGCACCCAGGCCCGATCCTACGAGCAGTACTTC. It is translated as CASTQARSYEQYF.

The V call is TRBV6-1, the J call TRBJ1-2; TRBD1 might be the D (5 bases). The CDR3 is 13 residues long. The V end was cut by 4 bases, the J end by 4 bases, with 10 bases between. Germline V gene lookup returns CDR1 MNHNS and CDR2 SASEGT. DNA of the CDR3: TGTGCCAGCAGTGCAAGTGGGGGCTATGGCTACACCTTC. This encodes CASSASGGYGYTF.